The 15 T cell receptor beta chains below come from one sample, sequenced in a study of beta chain features in type 1 diabetes. The investigators reverse transcribed all of the isolated RNA, so they sequenced expressed TCRB transcripts. The table came from immunoSEQ multiplex PCR; TCRdb's copy has only in-frame clones and leaves some out. The sample has some 160,000 clones, less than 9.5% seen once. The specimen was central memory CD4+ T cells from blood. These receptors were collected from a woman aged 18 to 35 in good health.

This clone appeared once. J is TRBJ1-2 and V is TRBV18; TRBD1 aligns across 9 bases. Germline CDR1 reads KGHSH; CDR2 reads LQKENI. CDR3 length equals 13 residues. J lost 6 bases, V lost 6 bases, and 5 bases had no gene match. The CDR3 DNA sequence: TGTGCCAGCTCCCCGGGACAGGGAAATGGCTACACCTTC. Amino acid sequence: CASSPGQGNGYTF.

This clone has more than one count but fewer than ten. The gene calls are TRBV6-6 and TRBJ2-1; 8 bases fit TRBD2. V shed 6 bases and J 8 bases; nucleotides not matched to a gene: 15. Per germline, CDR1 MNHNY and CDR2 SVGAGI (reference sequence). The CDR3 has 16 residues. CDR3 sequence (DNA): TGTGCCAGCAGGGTGACTAGCGCGACGTCGACCCATGAGCAGTTCTTC. Amino acids: CASRVTSATSTHEQFF.

This rearrangement joins TRBV20-1 to TRBJ2-7; possibly TRBD1 for D (6 bases). This CDR3 contains 11 residues. Germline loops: CDR1 DFQATT, CDR2 SNEGSKA (reference sequence). Trimming shortened V by 5 bases and J by 4 bases, and 9 bases separated the two germline ends. CDR3 in amino acids: CSAPGTYEQYF. CDR3 sequence (DNA): TGCAGTGCTCCGGGGACATACGAGCAGTACTTC.

A remark on this clone: Other DNA sequences in this specimen translate into the identical CDR3. The chain couples TRBV5-1 to TRBJ1-1, with 7 bases matching TRBD1. The germline V gene encodes CDR1 SGHRS and CDR2 YFSETQ. The V and J ends lost 3 bases and 8 bases, in that order; junction bases with no gene match: 10. The CDR3 is 14 amino acids. The CDR3 nucleotides read TGCGCCAGCAGCTCCGGACAGGAGGGGTTGGAAGCTTTCTTT. It encodes CASSSGQEGLEAFF. Together with reference TRBV5-1 and TRBJ1-1, the CDR3 gives the full variable domain: KAGVTQTPRYLIKTRGQQVTLSCSPISGHRSVSWYQQTPGQGLQFLFEYFSETQRNKGNFPGRFSGRQFSNSRSEMNVSTLELGDSALYLCASSSGQEGLEAFFGQGTRLTVV.

This clone was found a few times. J is TRBJ2-6 and V is TRBV5-1; no firm D call. Trimming stripped 3 bases from V and 3 bases from J, with 10 bases between. This CDR3 has 15 amino acids. Germline values: CDR1 SGHRS, CDR2 YFSETQ. The CDR3 bases are TGCGCCAGCAGCTCGAGGTCCCGTGGGGCCAACGTCCTGACTTTC. This encodes CASSSRSRGANVLTF.

This clone was counted between two and nine times. The V call is TRBV29-1, the J call TRBJ2-3; TRBD1 matches 10 bases. Germline V CDR1 and CDR2: SQVTM, ANQGSEA. The trim removed 8 bases at V and 2 bases at J, leaving 7 bases unmatched. The CDR3 sequence is 14 residues long. The CDR3 protein is CSSGTGESTDTQYF. The CDR3 DNA is TGCAGCTCAGGGACAGGGGAATCCACAGATACGCAGTATTTT.

The chain is built from TRBV7-3 and TRBJ1-1, with D perhaps TRBD1 (5 bases). Germline CDR1 reads SGHTA; CDR2 reads FQGTGA. CDR3 length: 15 residues. V was trimmed by 5 bases and J by 1 base, leaving 14 bases between them. The CDR3 spells CASSPRGGENTEAFF. The DNA for the CDR3 is TGTGCCAGCAGCCCACGGGGGGGAGAGAACACTGAAGCTTTCTTT.

This clone was recorded a few times. The chain is built from TRBV20-1 and TRBJ1-1; TRBD1 might be the D (5 bases). Trimming cost V 4 bases and J 6 bases, with 9 bases left between them. Germline V lookup: CDR1 DFQATT, CDR2 SNEGSKA (reference sequence). The CDR3 has 11 amino acids. CDR3: CSATEGPEAFF. DNA of the CDR3: TGCAGTGCTACGGAGGGGCCTGAAGCTTTCTTT.

The CDR3 DNA reads TGTGCCAGTAGTATAGAAGGGCGGGGGGCTCAGCCCCAGCATTTT. Amino acid sequence: CASSIEGRGAQPQHF. This chain links TRBV19 with TRBJ1-5, with D perhaps TRBD1 (6 bases). This CDR3 has 15 residues. Germline loops: CDR1 LNHDA, CDR2 SQIVND (reference sequence). V was pared by 0 bases and J by 6 bases, with 12 bases between.

The chain uses TRBV5-4 and TRBJ2-1, with 8 nucleotides matching TRBD2. From germline, CDR1 is SGHNT and CDR2 YYREEE (reference sequence). With V trimmed by 0 bases and J by 7 bases, 3 bases remained unmatched. The CDR3 extends over 14 amino acids. Here the CDR3 reads CASSLVIAGNEQFF. CDR3 DNA sequence: TGTGCCAGCAGCTTGGTAATAGCGGGGAATGAGCAGTTCTTC.

This clone has more than one count but fewer than ten. The V gene is TRBV4-3, the J gene TRBJ1-1; D might be TRBD1 (6 bases). Trimming took off 4 bases at V and 3 bases at J, with 18 bases between the two ends. This CDR3 comprises 16 residues. Germline V gene lookup returns CDR1 LGHNA and CDR2 YSLEER. The CDR3: CASSPGRGGRYTEAFF. DNA of the CDR3: TGCGCCAGCAGCCCAGGCCGGGGGGGCAGGTACACTGAAGCTTTCTTT.

This clone occurred a few times. The chain uses TRBV27 and TRBJ2-3; D might be TRBD1 (6 bases). The CDR3 length is 13 residues. Germline assignment: CDR1 MNHEY and CDR2 SMNVEV (reference sequence). Trimming took off 6 bases at V and 2 bases at J, with 9 bases between the two ends. CDR3 coding DNA: TGTGCCAGCAGGGGACACTCCACAGATACGCAGTATTTT. Protein product: CASRGHSTDTQYF.

This clone was counted only a few times. The chain couples TRBV5-4 to TRBJ2-5; D remains ambiguous. Trimming left V 2 bases short and J 4 bases short, with 18 bases between. Germline assignment: CDR1 SGHNT and CDR2 YYREEE (reference sequence). The CDR3 covers 16 residues. The CDR3 region has the DNA TGTGCCAGCAGCTTAGCCGCTTCGTCCCTAACAGAGACCCAGTACTTC. Translating it yields CASSLAASSLTETQYF.

This clone was seen a few times. The V gene is TRBV6-5, the J gene TRBJ1-2; 11 bases line up with TRBD1. With V trimmed by 7 bases and J by 2 bases, 6 bases remained unmatched. Germline loops: CDR1 MNHEY, CDR2 SVGAGI. This CDR3 region has 15 residues. The CDR3 bases are TGTGCCAGCAAAAGGACAGGGGGCGAGAACTATGGCTACACCTTC. Protein product: CASKRTGGENYGYTF.

This sequence joins TRBV7-9 and TRBJ2-6; TRBD1 matches 7 bases. V lost 5 bases to trimming and J lost 1 base; unmatched junction nucleotides: 14. The CDR3 runs to 19 residues. From germline, CDR1 is SEHNR and CDR2 FQNEAQ (reference sequence). CDR3 sequence: CASSPLSGTVFSGANVLTF. The CDR3 bases are TGTGCCAGCAGCCCATTGTCCGGGACAGTGTTTTCTGGGGCCAACGTCCTGACTTTC. The entire variable domain, with the rest obtained from reference TRBV7-9 and TRBJ2-6, is as follows: DTGVSQNPRHKITKRGQNVTFRCDPISEHNRLYWYRQTLGQGPEFLTYFQNEAQLEKSRLLSDRFSAERPKGSFSTLEIQRTEQGDSAMYLCASSPLSGTVFSGANVLTFGAGSRLTVL.